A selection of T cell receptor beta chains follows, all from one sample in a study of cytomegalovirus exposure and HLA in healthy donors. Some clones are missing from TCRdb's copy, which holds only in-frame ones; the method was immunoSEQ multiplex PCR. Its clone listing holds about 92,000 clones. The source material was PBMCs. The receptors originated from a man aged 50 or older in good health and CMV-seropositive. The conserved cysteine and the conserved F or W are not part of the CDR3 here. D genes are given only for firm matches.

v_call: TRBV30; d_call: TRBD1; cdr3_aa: AWSPDRYGYT
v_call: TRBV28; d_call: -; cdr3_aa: ASSPTGTTNEKLF
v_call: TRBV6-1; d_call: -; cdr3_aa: ASSEPAQPGTPGELF
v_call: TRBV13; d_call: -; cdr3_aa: ASSLGLDRGKQF
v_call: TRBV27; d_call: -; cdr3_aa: ASSLRFNYGYT
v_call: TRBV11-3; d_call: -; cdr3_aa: ASSLMRDTQY
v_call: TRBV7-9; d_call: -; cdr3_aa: ASSLGSGIHEQY
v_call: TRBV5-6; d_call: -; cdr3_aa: ASSFQGDTGELF
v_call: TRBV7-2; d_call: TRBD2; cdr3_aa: ASSLQAGVADTQY
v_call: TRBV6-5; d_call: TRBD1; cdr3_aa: ASSSQGDQPQH
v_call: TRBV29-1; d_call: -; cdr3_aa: SSRGIGEKLF
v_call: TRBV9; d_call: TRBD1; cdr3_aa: ASSAMGQRHGYT
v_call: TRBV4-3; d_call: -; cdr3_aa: ASSRGQGGQRQETQY
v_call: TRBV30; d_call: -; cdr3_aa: AWSGSRYEQY
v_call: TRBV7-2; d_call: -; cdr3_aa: ASSLVGTQETQY
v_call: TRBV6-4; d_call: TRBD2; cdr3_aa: ASSPSPSGSSYNEQF
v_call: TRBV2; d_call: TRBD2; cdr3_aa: ASSVYRTSGNTGELF
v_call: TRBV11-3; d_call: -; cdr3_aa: ASSLGRDYTEAF
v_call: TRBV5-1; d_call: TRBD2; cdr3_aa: ASSTTTSGGLETQY
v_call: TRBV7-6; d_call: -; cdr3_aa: ASSPLIRFAPQGTEAF
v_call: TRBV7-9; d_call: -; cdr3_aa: ASSPRAGKEKLF
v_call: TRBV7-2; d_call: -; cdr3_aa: ASSLVWEKKETQY
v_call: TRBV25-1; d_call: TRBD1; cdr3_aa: ASSEDRAYGYT
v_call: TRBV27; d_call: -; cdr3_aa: ASSMTASSYNEQF
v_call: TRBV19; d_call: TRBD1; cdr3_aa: ASSIPPGTGSNTEAF
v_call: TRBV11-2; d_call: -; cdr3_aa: ASSYESIQY
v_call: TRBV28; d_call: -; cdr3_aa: ASSLSAIREEQF
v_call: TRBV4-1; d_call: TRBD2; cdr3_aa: ASSQEAGGSYNEQF
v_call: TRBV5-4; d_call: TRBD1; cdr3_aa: ASSLGTGQSGYT
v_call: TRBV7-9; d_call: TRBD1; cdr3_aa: ASSRYRDRGIGELF